These 21 T cell receptor beta chains were sequenced from one sample in a study of blood T cell repertoires in COVID-19. Data came from immunoSEQ multiplex PCR; TCRdb stores just in-frame clones and leaves some out. The repertoire holds some 70,000 clones, with roughly 88% as singletons. Source material: peripheral blood. The receptors here all came from a woman aged 60-75 years with COVID-19, enrolled during active disease.

This chain connects TRBV30 to TRBJ2-1; D remains unclear. V dropped 5 bases and J dropped 6 bases, with 20 bases sitting between them. The CDR3 loop spans 15 amino acids. Germline V CDR1 and CDR2: GTSNPN, SVGIG (reference sequence). The CDR3 DNA follows: TGTGCCTGGGGACGTGGGCGTAGACCTACCAATGAGCAGTTCTTC. The encoded protein is CAWGRGRRPTNEQFF.

The genes are TRBV5-1 and TRBJ2-2; D possibly corresponds to TRBD1 (5 bases). CDR3 size: 17 residues. CDR1 and CDR2 from the germline V gene are SGHRS and YFSETQ. V was cut by 5 bases and J by 0 bases, with 17 bases left in between. The CDR3 sequence is CASSSLQGGANTGELFF. Here the CDR3 DNA reads TGCGCCAGCAGTTCGCTCCAGGGCGGCGCGAACACCGGGGAGCTGTTTTTT.

V and J are TRBV4-2 and TRBJ2-7; 7 nucleotides line up with TRBD2. CDR3 length equals 17 residues. Germline CDR1 is LGHNA and CDR2 is YNFKEQ. V lost 1 base to trimming and J lost 4 bases; unmatched junction nucleotides: 13. CDR3 bases: TGTGCCAGCAGCCAAGTCCCCCCTAGCGGAGGTGAGTACGAGCAGTACTTC. Translating gives CASSQVPPSGGEYEQYF.

The chain carries TRBV5-8 and TRBJ1-5; TRBD1 agrees at 7 bases. Unmatched junction bases numbered 14, after V lost 2 bases and J lost 0 bases. This CDR3 spans 19 amino acids. The germline gives CDR1 SGHTS, CDR2 YDEGEE. The CDR3 DNA reads TGTGCCAGCAGCTTCTTGGGACAGTCCTCTGAGAATAGCAATCAGCCCCAGCATTTT. Translated: CASSFLGQSSENSNQPQHF.

This clone appeared once. This rearrangement joins TRBV10-3 to TRBJ1-2; TRBD1 is a possible D gene (5 bases). The CDR3 runs 16 residues. Per the germline V gene, CDR1 is ENHRY and CDR2 is SYGVKD. Trimming pared 3 bases from V and 4 bases from J, leaving 18 bases between. CDR3 sequence (DNA): TGTGCCATCAGTGACCCCCACGACAGTAAGTCCTATGGCTACACCTTC. Encoded protein: CAISDPHDSKSYGYTF.

This clone was picked up one time. Here the CDR3 DNA reads TGTGCCAGCAGCCGTCCCTCGACGGGATCCCTCTCCTACAATGAGCAGTTCTTC. This translates into CASSRPSTGSLSYNEQFF. V usage is TRBV11-2 and J usage is TRBJ2-1; weak D call: TRBD2 (5 bases). V was cut by 5 bases and J by 0 bases, with 20 bases left in between. CDR1 and CDR2 from the germline V gene are SGHAT and FQNNGV. This CDR3 region has 18 residues.

V and J are TRBV4-1 and TRBJ1-6; unclear D gene. This CDR3 has 15 amino acids. The germline V gene encodes CDR1 MGHRA and CDR2 YSYEKL. V was cut by 1 base and J by 5 bases, with 9 bases left in between. DNA for the CDR3: TGCGCCAGCAGCCAAGGGGGAGGGAATAATTCACCCCTCCACTTT. Protein: CASSQGGGNNSPLHF.

The chain combines TRBV5-6 with TRBJ1-5; D is undetermined. CDR1 SGHDT and CDR2 YYEEEE come from the germline V gene. Trimming left V 1 base short and J 2 bases short, with 7 bases between. The CDR3 sequence is 14 residues long. CDR3 DNA: TGTGCCAGCAGCTTGATGCAGGGCAATCAGCCCCAGCATTTT. This gives the protein CASSLMQGNQPQHF.

J is TRBJ1-4 and V is TRBV5-1; TRBD1 aligns across 9 bases. CDR3 length: 15 amino acids. V gave up 3 bases and J gave up 3 bases; unmatched junction bases: 3. Germline CDR1 and CDR2: SGHRS and YFSETQ. The CDR3 nucleotides read TGCGCCAGCAGCTCACAGGGGGCGGCTAATGAAAAACTGTTTTTT. Its protein product is CASSSQGAANEKLFF.

The J gene is TRBJ1-3, the V gene TRBV3-1 (or the pseudogene TRBV3-2); the match to TRBD1 covers 7 bases. Germline trimming cut 2 bases from V and 0 bases from J; bases unmatched to any gene: 10. The CDR3 runs to 18 residues. Germline V CDR1 and CDR2: LGHDT, YNNKEL (reference sequence). The CDR3 sequence is CASSQSYTGAASGNTIYF. In DNA form, the CDR3 reads TGTGCCAGCAGCCAATCTTACACAGGGGCCGCCTCTGGAAACACCATATATTTT.

This chain connects TRBV7-8 to TRBJ1-3; tentatively, D is TRBD1 (6 bases). Between the trimmed V and J ends, which lost 1 base and 6 bases, there was a span of 13 bases. The CDR3 sequence is 15 residues long. The germline CDR1 and CDR2 sequences are SGHVS and FQNEAQ. DNA of the CDR3: TGTGCCAGCAGCTTAGGGGGGCAGCTGGAAAACACCATATATTTT. It encodes CASSLGGQLENTIYF.

The V and J genes are TRBV6-2 or TRBV6-3 and TRBJ1-5, with a possible D match to TRBD1 (5 bases). Germline CDR1 reads MNHEY; CDR2 reads SVGEGT. The CDR3 spans 16 residues. V dropped 2 bases and J dropped 5 bases, with 16 bases sitting between them. CDR3 region: CASSYPSGRGDQPQHF. In nucleotides, the CDR3 is TGTGCCAGCAGTTACCCATCCGGGAGGGGTGATCAGCCCCAGCATTTT.

This clone appeared a single time. This rearrangement joins TRBV19 to TRBJ2-1; 8 positions match TRBD1. Germline V gene data show CDR1 as LNHDA and CDR2 as SQIVND (reference sequence). There are 15 residues in the CDR3. V dropped 4 bases and J dropped 4; count of bases not matched to a gene: 6. The CDR3 sequence is CASSNRDRTYNEQFF. The DNA for the CDR3 is TGTGCCAGTAGTAACCGGGACAGGACGTACAATGAGCAGTTCTTC.

The chain has TRBV7-2 and TRBJ1-4; D possibly corresponds to TRBD1 (5 bases). The V and J ends lost 3 bases and 8 bases respectively, with 13 bases between them. The CDR3 is made up of 14 amino acids. Germline assignment: CDR1 SGHTA and CDR2 FQGNSA. The DNA of the CDR3 is TGTGCCAGCAGCTTCTCTCAGGGCCGGGAAAAACTGTTTTTT. Translating gives CASSFSQGREKLFF.

CDR3 sequence (DNA): TGTGCCAGCAGTCGAGATCCGGGACAGAAGGGGAATCAGCCCCAGCATTTT. Protein sequence: CASSRDPGQKGNQPQHF. The rearrangement uses TRBV6-6 and TRBJ1-5; 7 positions match TRBD1. CDR1 is MNHNY and CDR2 is SVGAGI in the germline V gene (reference sequence). The ends lost 5 bases at V and 4 bases at J; junction bases unmatched: 14. CDR3 length: 17 amino acids.

V usage is TRBV30 and J usage is TRBJ1-1, with D possibly matching TRBD1 (6 bases). The CDR3 has 12 residues. Trimming took 7 bases from V and 4 from J, leaving 13 bases between them. Germline lookup yields CDR1 GTSNPN and CDR2 SVGIG (reference sequence). In DNA form, the CDR3 reads TGTGCCTCTACAGGGATGGCCACTGAAGCTTTCTTT. Its translation: CASTGMATEAFF.

This chain links TRBV28 with TRBJ1-5, with 9 nucleotides matching TRBD1. J lost 7 bases, V lost 5 bases, and 6 bases had no gene match. The CDR3 is 14 amino acids. The germline V gene has CDR1 MDHEN and CDR2 SYDVKM. The CDR3 loop reads CASSITGGWQPQHF. CDR3 nucleotides: TGTGCCAGCAGTATAACAGGGGGCTGGCAGCCCCAGCATTTT.

The V call is TRBV11-2, the J call TRBJ1-5; D is ambiguous. The CDR3 covers 13 residues. Trimming removed 3 bases from V and 7 bases from J, with 10 bases in between. Germline V gene sequence: CDR1 SGHAT, CDR2 FQNNGV. The DNA for the CDR3 is TGTGCCAGCAGCTTCCAGGTAGGCCAGCCCCAGCATTTT. Protein sequence: CASSFQVGQPQHF.

The chain links TRBV6-2 or TRBV6-3 to TRBJ2-1; D possibly corresponds to TRBD2 (6 bases). Looked up from germline, CDR1 is MNHEY and CDR2 is SVGEGT. CDR3 length equals 12 residues. V lost 5 bases, J lost 8 bases, and 10 bases lay in between. The chain's CDR3 is CASSPGVYEQFF. As DNA, the CDR3 is TGTGCCAGCAGTCCGGGGGTTTATGAGCAGTTCTTC.

This clone has just a few counts. A read error may produce the germline difference seen at one junction end. The chain joins TRBV6-5 to TRBJ2-7; TRBD2 matches at 10 bases. This CDR3 is built from 15 residues. Germline V CDR1 and CDR2: MNHEY, SVGAGI. DNA for the CDR3: TGTGCCAGCAGACCCAGCGGGGGGGAGACATACGCGCAGTACTTC. This sequence encodes CASRPSGGETYAQYF.

This clone appeared once. The chain employs TRBV18 and TRBJ1-6; D is unclear. Trimming took off 6 bases at V and 6 bases at J, with 9 bases between the two ends. The length of the CDR3 is 13 residues. Per the germline V gene, CDR1 is KGHSH and CDR2 is LQKENI. The CDR3 protein is CASSPGANSPLHF. The CDR3 nucleotides read TGTGCCAGCTCGCCGGGAGCTAATTCACCCCTCCACTTT.